This T cell receptor beta chain was obtained from a study of regulatory T cells in long-lasting Graves disease. This clonotype showed up many times. The V end was cut by 3 bases, the J end by 5 bases, with 4 bases between. The CDR3 is made up of 12 amino acids. Germline CDR1 MNHNS, CDR2 SASEGT. Indicated time point: newly diagnosed GD, antithyroid drugs for less than 3 months. TCR sequences were obtained from RNA taken from PBMCs. Building the TCR beta libraries relied on iRepertoire HTBI primers, and CDR3 regions underwent Arm-PCR. A single record per CDR3 protein comes from TCRdb applying MiXCR to the multiplex PCR reads. The data hold about 440,000 distinct CDR3 sequences, with about 15% observed a single time. This sample was also put to use in a study of T cells in Graves' hyperthyroidism and ophthalmopathy.

This receptor was identified in a woman aged 25 to 39 with Graves disease. The specimen comprised peripheral blood mononuclear cells (PBMCs), sampled at new diagnosis, from a patient treated with antithyroid drugs. The chain employs TRBV6-1 and TRBJ2-2; D is undetermined. The CDR3 sequence: CASSDRTGELFF. CDR3 bases: TGTGCCAGCAGTGACAGAACCGGGGAGCTGTTTTTT.